The following is a T cell receptor beta chain sequence with its context. This specimen belongs to a study of blood T cell repertoires in COVID-19. Study context: The samples span acute and convalescent COVID-19 from the United States, Italy and Spain. The analysed material was cDNA or gDNA that came from T cells, B-cell-depleted T cells, or PBMCs.

Original processing methods: Scientists estimated how many nucleated cells there were by amplifying reference gene primers. Clones were sequenced by immunoSEQ multiplex PCR, and TCRdb holds only the in-frame ones, with some missing. The D gene and trimming were derived from the DNA, and the V and J assignments and clone size from that table. The sample consists of approximately 100,000 clones, 80% to 90% of them appearing once. The CDR3 spans 13 residues. Trimming stripped 4 bases from V and 3 bases from J, with 10 bases between. Germline-derived CDR1 and CDR2 are MNHEY and SVGEGT. Sequencing input: peripheral blood. The rearrangement uses TRBV6-2 or TRBV6-3 and TRBJ2-7, with a weak D call TRBD2 (6 bases). The source of this sequence is a human donor with acute or convalescent COVID-19. The donor label of this sample is uncertain. The CDR3 coding sequence is TGTGCCAGCAGTTCCCAGGGACTCTACGAGCAGTACTTC. Protein sequence: CASSSQGLYEQYF.